A few counts support the clone carrying this T cell receptor beta chain. The sample originates from a study of spatial heterogeneity in lung cancer. Using its own MiXCR run on the 5' RACE reads, TCRdb lists one record per CDR3 protein. Found here are 30,000 to 40,000 distinct CDR3 sequences, 3% to 3.5% of them singletons; the top ten hold around 36%. Time point defined: sample taken at primary tumor resection. Germline assignment: CDR1 MNHEY and CDR2 SVGAGI. The CDR3 spans 15 residues. The junction had 9 bases not matched to a gene; V was cut back by 6 bases and J by 3 bases. The specimen comprised normal lung tissue next to the tumor, sampled at surgery. This chain links TRBV6-5 with TRBJ2-3; 7 bases are a match to TRBD1. This receptor was obtained from a male donor with early-stage non-small cell lung cancer. CDR3 residues: CASSPLGTATDTQYF. The CDR3 nucleotides read TGTGCCAGCAGCCCACTGGGGACAGCTACAGATACGCAGTATTTT.